This is a list of T cell receptor beta chains from one sample in a study of cytomegalovirus exposure and HLA in healthy donors. Only in-frame clones appear in the TCRdb table, and some are missing; sequencing was by immunoSEQ multiplex PCR. The sample holds 95,000 to 150,000 clones, around 80% seen once. Sequences were obtained from PBMCs. The receptors shown here come from a woman younger than 45 in good health and CMV-seronegative. Each CDR3 is given with its conserved first and last residue. Each record gives: J gene, V gene, CDR3 protein.

j_gene: TRBJ2-1
v_gene: TRBV6-4
CDR3aa: CASSEGRHNEQFF

j_gene: TRBJ2-3
v_gene: TRBV11-3
CDR3aa: CASSRGQRSTDTQYF

j_gene: TRBJ2-5
v_gene: TRBV13
CDR3aa: CASSSTSGLETQYF

j_gene: TRBJ1-2
v_gene: TRBV9
CDR3aa: CASSEYRGTKNYGYTF

j_gene: TRBJ2-5
v_gene: TRBV7-6
CDR3aa: CASSPLGVAGVQETQYF

j_gene: TRBJ2-1
v_gene: TRBV9
CDR3aa: CASSVEGRGAYNEQFF

j_gene: TRBJ2-6
v_gene: TRBV29-1
CDR3aa: CSTSQGSGANVLTF

j_gene: TRBJ2-5
v_gene: TRBV4-1
CDR3aa: CASSKNGLAGIETQYF

j_gene: TRBJ2-3
v_gene: TRBV5-4
CDR3aa: CASSFGLAGQDTQYF

j_gene: TRBJ1-5
v_gene: TRBV6-1
CDR3aa: CASSAQGNQPQHF

j_gene: TRBJ1-4
v_gene: TRBV7-8
CDR3aa: CASSLRRDLNEKLFF

j_gene: TRBJ2-5
v_gene: TRBV29-1
CDR3aa: CSDRVTGETQYF

j_gene: TRBJ1-2
v_gene: TRBV9
CDR3aa: CASSAPGDNYGYTF

j_gene: TRBJ2-1
v_gene: TRBV29-1
CDR3aa: CSVEPGQGNEQFF

j_gene: TRBJ2-7
v_gene: TRBV5-1
CDR3aa: CASRVSGSYEQYF

j_gene: TRBJ1-2
v_gene: TRBV6-1
CDR3aa: CASTRQGSGGYTF

j_gene: TRBJ2-7
v_gene: TRBV4-2
CDR3aa: CASSQEFPRERIFEQYF

j_gene: TRBJ1-3
v_gene: TRBV7-2
CDR3aa: CASSLDIRAGNTIYF

j_gene: TRBJ1-1
v_gene: TRBV5-6
CDR3aa: CASRLTGGTEAFF

j_gene: TRBJ1-1
v_gene: TRBV6-5
CDR3aa: CASSYRTGHTEAFF

j_gene: TRBJ2-1
v_gene: TRBV29-1
CDR3aa: CSVEARDNEQFF

j_gene: TRBJ1-2
v_gene: TRBV7-9
CDR3aa: CASSLAIPGTGVRYGYTF

j_gene: TRBJ1-5
v_gene: TRBV30
CDR3aa: CAWSRGEDQPQHF

j_gene: TRBJ2-3
v_gene: TRBV7-3
CDR3aa: CASSLFRGGGADTQYF

j_gene: TRBJ2-7
v_gene: TRBV7-8
CDR3aa: CASSLVLEGDLMGEQYF

j_gene: TRBJ2-5
v_gene: TRBV28
CDR3aa: CASSVGQNALVVTQYF

j_gene: TRBJ1-4
v_gene: TRBV25-1
CDR3aa: CASSDWTGSEKLFF

j_gene: .
v_gene: TRBV7-9
CDR3aa: CASSSLEWTSGRTYEQYF

j_gene: TRBJ2-1
v_gene: TRBV5-1
CDR3aa: CASSGGSVNEQFF

j_gene: TRBJ2-5
v_gene: TRBV7-9
CDR3aa: CASSLEGLRGETQYF

j_gene: TRBJ1-1
v_gene: TRBV19
CDR3aa: CASSIRGRGLVTEAFF

j_gene: TRBJ2-7
v_gene: TRBV7-2
CDR3aa: CASSPLASELYEQYF

j_gene: TRBJ2-5
v_gene: TRBV12-5
CDR3aa: CASGLDLGTRYF

j_gene: TRBJ1-5
v_gene: TRBV30
CDR3aa: CAWSSGGLQPQHF

j_gene: TRBJ1-4
v_gene: TRBV29-1
CDR3aa: CSAEQLTNEKLFF

j_gene: TRBJ1-1
v_gene: TRBV6-1
CDR3aa: CASSELTQGEAFF

j_gene: TRBJ1-3
v_gene: TRBV13
CDR3aa: CASSFLGNTIYF

j_gene: TRBJ2-1
v_gene: TRBV27
CDR3aa: CASSLNGGPAEQFF

j_gene: TRBJ2-2
v_gene: TRBV7-2
CDR3aa: CASSLRLAGKTGELFF

j_gene: TRBJ1-3
v_gene: TRBV4-1
CDR3aa: CASRRTGRNTIYF

j_gene: TRBJ2-2
v_gene: TRBV9
CDR3aa: CASSKTQLLNTGELFF

j_gene: TRBJ1-4
v_gene: TRBV6-7
CDR3aa: CASTLSGDSRLANEKLFF

j_gene: TRBJ2-5
v_gene: TRBV5-1
CDR3aa: CASSLAAGMRETQYF

j_gene: TRBJ1-2
v_gene: TRBV29-1
CDR3aa: CSGGGFYGYTF

j_gene: TRBJ1-1
v_gene: TRBV7-3
CDR3aa: CASSSYSLNTEAFF

j_gene: TRBJ1-1
v_gene: TRBV30
CDR3aa: CAWTLGPRTAFF